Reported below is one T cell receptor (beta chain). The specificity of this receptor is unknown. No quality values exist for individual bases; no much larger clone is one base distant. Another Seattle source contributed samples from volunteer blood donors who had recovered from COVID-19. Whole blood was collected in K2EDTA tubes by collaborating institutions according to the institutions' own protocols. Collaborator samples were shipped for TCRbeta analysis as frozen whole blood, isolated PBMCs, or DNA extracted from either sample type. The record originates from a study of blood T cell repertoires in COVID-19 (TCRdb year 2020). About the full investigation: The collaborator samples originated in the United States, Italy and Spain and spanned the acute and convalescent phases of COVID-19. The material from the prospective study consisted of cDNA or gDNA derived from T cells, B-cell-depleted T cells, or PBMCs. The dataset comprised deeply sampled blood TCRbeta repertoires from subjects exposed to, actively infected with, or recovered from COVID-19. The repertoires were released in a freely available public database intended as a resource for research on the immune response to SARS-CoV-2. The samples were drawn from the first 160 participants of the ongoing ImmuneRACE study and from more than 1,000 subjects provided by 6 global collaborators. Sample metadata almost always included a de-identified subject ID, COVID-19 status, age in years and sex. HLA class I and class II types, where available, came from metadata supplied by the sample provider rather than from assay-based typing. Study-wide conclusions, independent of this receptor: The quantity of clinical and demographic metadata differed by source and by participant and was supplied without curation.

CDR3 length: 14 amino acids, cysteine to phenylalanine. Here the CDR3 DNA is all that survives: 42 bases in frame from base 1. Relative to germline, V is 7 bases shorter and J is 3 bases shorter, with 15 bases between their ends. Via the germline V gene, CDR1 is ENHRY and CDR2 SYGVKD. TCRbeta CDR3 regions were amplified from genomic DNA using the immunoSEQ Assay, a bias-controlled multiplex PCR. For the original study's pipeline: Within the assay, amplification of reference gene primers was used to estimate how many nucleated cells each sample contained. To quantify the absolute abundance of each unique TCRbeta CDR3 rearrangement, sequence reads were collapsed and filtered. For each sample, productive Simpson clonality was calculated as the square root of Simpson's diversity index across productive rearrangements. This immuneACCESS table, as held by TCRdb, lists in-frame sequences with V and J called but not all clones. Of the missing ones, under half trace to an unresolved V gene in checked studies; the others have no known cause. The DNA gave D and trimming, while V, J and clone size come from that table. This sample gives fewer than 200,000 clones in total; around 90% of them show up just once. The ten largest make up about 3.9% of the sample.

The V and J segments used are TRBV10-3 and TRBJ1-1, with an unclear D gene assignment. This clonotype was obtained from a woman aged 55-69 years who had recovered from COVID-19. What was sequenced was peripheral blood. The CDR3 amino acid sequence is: CAITNNPEDTEAFF. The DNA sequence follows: TGTGCCATCACGAACAACCCCGAGGACACTGAAGCTTTCTTT.